This is a list of T cell receptor beta chains from one sample in a study of T cells and Merkel cell carcinoma outcomes. Here immunoSEQ multiplex PCR was the method, and the copy in TCRdb shows in-frame clones only, minus some. The sample yields approximately 15,000 clones, about 90% seen once. The material sequenced was tumor tissue from Merkel cell carcinoma. Receptors originate from a human donor with Merkel cell carcinoma. The CDR3 runs from the conserved cysteine through the conserved F or W. The D gene is left open where the match is weak. Rows give clone size only sometimes, using once, few, many, or a class for an expanded clone.

d_call: -
cdr3_length: 12
j_call: TRBJ2-7
clone_size: -
v_call: TRBV6-1
cdr3_aa: CASSEGGYEQYF
cdr3_nt: TGTGCCAGCAGTGAAGGGGGCTACGAGCAGTACTTC

d_call: -
cdr3_length: 16
j_call: TRBJ2-2
clone_size: -
v_call: TRBV7-8
cdr3_aa: CASSWRQGGGTGELFF
cdr3_nt: TGTGCCAGCAGCTGGCGCCAGGGGGGAGGCACCGGGGAGCTGTTTTTT

d_call: -
cdr3_length: 14
j_call: TRBJ1-3
clone_size: -
v_call: TRBV19
cdr3_aa: CASSSGDTGNTIYF
cdr3_nt: TGTGCCAGTAGTTCGGGGGACACAGGAAACACCATATATTTT

d_call: -
cdr3_length: 12
j_call: TRBJ2-1
clone_size: -
v_call: TRBV11-2
cdr3_aa: CASSLDTDVQFF
cdr3_nt: TGTGCCAGCAGCTTAGATACGGATGTGCAGTTCTTC

d_call: -
cdr3_length: 13
j_call: TRBJ1-5
clone_size: once
v_call: TRBV6-1
cdr3_aa: CASSESRVQPQHF
cdr3_nt: TGTGCCAGCAGTGAATCGAGGGTCCAGCCCCAGCATTTT

d_call: -
cdr3_length: 14
j_call: TRBJ2-5
clone_size: -
v_call: TRBV18
cdr3_aa: CASSPGLGQETQYF
cdr3_nt: TGTGCCAGCTCACCCGGGTTGGGGCAAGAGACCCAGTACTTC

d_call: -
cdr3_length: 11
j_call: TRBJ2-3
clone_size: -
v_call: TRBV2
cdr3_aa: CASRSTDTQYF
cdr3_nt: TGTGCCAGCAGGAGCACAGATACGCAGTATTTT

d_call: -
cdr3_length: 13
j_call: TRBJ1-2
clone_size: -
v_call: TRBV5-1
cdr3_aa: CASSVLIGHGYTF
cdr3_nt: TGCGCCAGCAGCGTTCTCATCGGACATGGCTACACCTTC

d_call: -
cdr3_length: 15
j_call: TRBJ1-4
clone_size: -
v_call: TRBV25-1
cdr3_aa: CASSFVTPLNEKLFF
cdr3_nt: TGTGCCAGCAGTTTTGTGACACCCCTTAATGAAAAACTGTTTTTT

d_call: TRBD1
cdr3_length: 13
j_call: TRBJ1-1
clone_size: -
v_call: TRBV2
cdr3_aa: CASRNTGDTEACF
cdr3_nt: TGTGCCAGCAGGAATACAGGGGACACTGAAGCTTGCTTT

d_call: -
cdr3_length: 15
j_call: TRBJ2-5
clone_size: -
v_call: TRBV10-3
cdr3_aa: CAISGGGASQETQYF
cdr3_nt: TGTGCCATCAGTGGTGGGGGCGCCTCTCAAGAGACCCAGTACTTC

d_call: -
cdr3_length: 12
j_call: TRBJ1-5
clone_size: -
v_call: TRBV19
cdr3_aa: CASRTGNQPQHF
cdr3_nt: TGTGCCAGCAGAACAGGGAATCAGCCCCAGCATTTT

d_call: -
cdr3_length: 14
j_call: TRBJ1-1
clone_size: -
v_call: TRBV6-1
cdr3_aa: CASSEAPLNTEAFF
cdr3_nt: TGTGCCAGCAGTGAAGCGCCTTTGAACACTGAAGCTTTCTTT

d_call: -
cdr3_length: 13
j_call: TRBJ1-4
clone_size: -
v_call: TRBV19
cdr3_aa: CASHHDRNEKLFF
cdr3_nt: TGTGCCAGTCACCACGACAGGAATGAAAAACTGTTTTTT

d_call: TRBD1
cdr3_length: 16
j_call: TRBJ1-2
clone_size: -
v_call: TRBV5-4
cdr3_aa: CASSPLRGDREVGYTF
cdr3_nt: TGTGCCAGCAGCCCACTGAGGGGGGACAGGGAGGTTGGCTACACCTTC

d_call: -
cdr3_length: 15
j_call: TRBJ2-2
clone_size: -
v_call: TRBV18
cdr3_aa: CASSPGNLNTGELFF
cdr3_nt: TGTGCCAGCTCACCTGGAAACCTGAACACCGGGGAGCTGTTTTTT

d_call: -
cdr3_length: 15
j_call: TRBJ2-1
clone_size: -
v_call: TRBV27
cdr3_aa: CASSPTGSPGNEQFF
cdr3_nt: TGTGCCAGCAGTCCGACCGGGTCCCCCGGCAATGAGCAGTTCTTC

d_call: -
cdr3_length: 14
j_call: TRBJ1-5
clone_size: once
v_call: TRBV28
cdr3_aa: CASSPRQDNQPQHF
cdr3_nt: TGTGCCAGCAGCCCCCGACAGGACAATCAGCCCCAGCATTTT

d_call: -
cdr3_length: 15
j_call: TRBJ2-3
clone_size: -
v_call: TRBV10-3
cdr3_aa: CAISAGGRSTDTQYF
cdr3_nt: TGTGCCATCAGTGCAGGGGGGAGGAGCACAGATACGCAGTATTTT

d_call: TRBD1
cdr3_length: 15
j_call: TRBJ2-1
clone_size: -
v_call: TRBV18
cdr3_aa: CASSPGTGQRDEQFF
cdr3_nt: TGTGCCAGCTCACCAGGGACAGGGCAGAGGGATGAGCAGTTCTTC

d_call: -
cdr3_length: 16
j_call: TRBJ2-3
clone_size: -
v_call: TRBV5-1
cdr3_aa: CASSLGVQPRTDTQYF
cdr3_nt: TGCGCCAGCAGCTTGGGGGTCCAGCCCCGCACAGATACGCAGTATTTT

d_call: TRBD2
cdr3_length: 17
j_call: TRBJ2-1
clone_size: -
v_call: TRBV2
cdr3_aa: CASSAPSGSWSYNEQFF
cdr3_nt: TGTGCCAGCAGTGCCCCTAGCGGGAGTTGGTCCTACAATGAGCAGTTCTTC

d_call: -
cdr3_length: 11
j_call: TRBJ2-7
clone_size: -
v_call: TRBV28
cdr3_aa: CASRKKNEQYF
cdr3_nt: TGTGCCAGCAGGAAAAAGAACGAGCAGTACTTC

d_call: -
cdr3_length: 14
j_call: TRBJ2-3
clone_size: few
v_call: TRBV11-3
cdr3_aa: CASSRDLSTDTQYF
cdr3_nt: TGTGCCAGCAGCAGAGACTTAAGCACAGATACGCAGTATTTT

d_call: -
cdr3_length: 12
j_call: TRBJ1-2
clone_size: -
v_call: TRBV28
cdr3_aa: CASSLRGYGYTF
cdr3_nt: TGTGCCAGCAGTCTGAGGGGCTATGGCTACACCTTC

d_call: TRBD1
cdr3_length: 16
j_call: TRBJ1-1
clone_size: -
v_call: TRBV7-8
cdr3_aa: CASSLELQGVGTEAFF
cdr3_nt: TGTGCCAGCAGCTTAGAACTACAGGGGGTCGGGACTGAAGCTTTCTTT

d_call: TRBD1
cdr3_length: 13
j_call: TRBJ1-1
clone_size: once
v_call: TRBV2
cdr3_aa: CASRNTGDTEAFF
cdr3_nt: TGTGCCAGCAGGAATACAGGGGACACTGAAGCTTTCTTT

d_call: -
cdr3_length: 13
j_call: TRBJ2-7
clone_size: -
v_call: TRBV29-1
cdr3_aa: CSVGSGAGSEQYF
cdr3_nt: -

d_call: TRBD1
cdr3_length: 16
j_call: TRBJ1-3
clone_size: once
v_call: TRBV5-1
cdr3_aa: CASSLGTGSSGNTIYF
cdr3_nt: TGCGCCAGCAGCTTGGGGACAGGTAGCTCTGGAAACACCATATATTTT

d_call: -
cdr3_length: 14
j_call: TRBJ2-3
clone_size: -
v_call: TRBV5-1
cdr3_aa: CASSLDPATDTQYF
cdr3_nt: TGCGCCAGCAGCTTGGACCCAGCCACAGATACGCAGTATTTT

d_call: -
cdr3_length: 14
j_call: TRBJ2-5
clone_size: -
v_call: TRBV7-3
cdr3_aa: CASSLGGSQETQYF
cdr3_nt: TGTGCCAGCAGCTTAGGAGGGAGCCAAGAGACCCAGTACTTC

d_call: -
cdr3_length: 14
j_call: TRBJ2-7
clone_size: -
v_call: TRBV27
cdr3_aa: CASSLSRNSYEQYF
cdr3_nt: TGTGCCAGCAGTTTGAGCCGCAACTCCTACGAGCAGTACTTC

d_call: TRBD2
cdr3_length: 14
j_call: TRBJ2-7
clone_size: -
v_call: TRBV19
cdr3_aa: CASSEAGNTYEQYF
cdr3_nt: TGTGCCAGTAGTGAAGCGGGGAACACATACGAGCAGTACTTC

d_call: -
cdr3_length: 15
j_call: TRBJ1-1
clone_size: -
v_call: TRBV7-9
cdr3_aa: CASSLRNSGNTEAFF
cdr3_nt: TGTGCCAGCAGCTTGAGGAATTCCGGGAACACTGAAGCTTTCTTT

d_call: TRBD2
cdr3_length: 16
j_call: TRBJ2-3
clone_size: -
v_call: TRBV12-5
cdr3_aa: CASGRPSGGPTDTQYF
cdr3_nt: TGTGCTAGTGGCCGGCCGAGCGGGGGGCCTACAGATACGCAGTATTTT

d_call: TRBD2
cdr3_length: 15
j_call: TRBJ2-5
clone_size: -
v_call: TRBV13
cdr3_aa: CASSLVGLEEETQYF
cdr3_nt: TGTGCCAGCAGCTTAGTGGGACTAGAAGAAGAGACCCAGTACTTC

d_call: -
cdr3_length: 13
j_call: TRBJ2-5
clone_size: -
v_call: TRBV10-1
cdr3_aa: CASSRALQETQYF
cdr3_nt: TGCGCCAGCAGCAGGGCCCTCCAAGAGACCCAGTACTTC

d_call: TRBD1
cdr3_length: 13
j_call: TRBJ2-7
clone_size: -
v_call: TRBV10-2
cdr3_aa: CASLLAGGHEQYF
cdr3_nt: TGCGCCAGCCTTCTTGCAGGGGGCCACGAGCAGTACTTC

d_call: -
cdr3_length: 14
j_call: TRBJ2-3
clone_size: -
v_call: TRBV27
cdr3_aa: CASSWGPSTDTQYF
cdr3_nt: TGTGCCAGCAGTTGGGGACCTAGCACAGATACGCAGTATTTT

d_call: TRBD1
cdr3_length: 13
j_call: TRBJ1-1
clone_size: once
v_call: TRBV29-1
cdr3_aa: CSVDRGGLAEAFF
cdr3_nt: TGCAGCGTTGACAGGGGGGGTTTAGCTGAAGCTTTCTTT

d_call: -
cdr3_length: 16
j_call: TRBJ2-3
clone_size: few
v_call: TRBV27
cdr3_aa: CASSLDVGIATDTQYF
cdr3_nt: TGTGCCAGCAGTCTTGATGTAGGTATCGCAACAGATACGCAGTATTTT

d_call: -
cdr3_length: 14
j_call: TRBJ1-1
clone_size: -
v_call: TRBV18
cdr3_aa: CASSSSEQNTEAFF
cdr3_nt: TGTGCCAGCTCAAGTTCGGAACAGAACACTGAAGCTTTCTTT

d_call: TRBD1
cdr3_length: 15
j_call: TRBJ1-2
clone_size: -
v_call: TRBV6-1
cdr3_aa: CASSDRDRADYGYTF
cdr3_nt: TGTGCCAGCAGTGACCGGGACAGGGCGGACTATGGCTACACCTTC

d_call: TRBD2
cdr3_length: 18
j_call: TRBJ2-3
clone_size: -
v_call: TRBV7-2
cdr3_aa: CASSYRSLRGGGGDTQYF
cdr3_nt: TGTGCCAGCAGCTATAGGTCCTTGCGGGGCGGCGGGGGAGATACGCAGTATTTT

d_call: -
cdr3_length: 13
j_call: TRBJ2-1
clone_size: -
v_call: TRBV9
cdr3_aa: CASSVDRENEQFF
cdr3_nt: TGTGCCAGCAGCGTAGACCGGGAGAATGAGCAGTTCTTC

d_call: -
cdr3_length: 14
j_call: TRBJ1-5
clone_size: -
v_call: TRBV5-1
cdr3_aa: CASSLGTDNQPQHF
cdr3_nt: TGCGCCAGCAGCCTCGGGACGGACAATCAGCCCCAGCATTTT

d_call: -
cdr3_length: 17
j_call: TRBJ1-3
clone_size: -
v_call: TRBV11-2
cdr3_aa: CASSFYAGPDSGNTIYF
cdr3_nt: TGTGCCAGCAGCTTTTACGCGGGACCCGACTCTGGAAACACCATATATTTT

d_call: -
cdr3_length: 15
j_call: TRBJ1-2
clone_size: -
v_call: TRBV5-4
cdr3_aa: CASSFMPDSKYGYTF
cdr3_nt: TGTGCCAGCAGCTTCATGCCAGACTCGAAGTATGGCTACACCTTC

d_call: -
cdr3_length: 13
j_call: TRBJ1-1
clone_size: -
v_call: TRBV6-6
cdr3_aa: CASSYSGVSEAFF
cdr3_nt: TGTGCCAGCAGTTACTCGGGGGTTTCTGAAGCTTTCTTT

d_call: TRBD2
cdr3_length: 17
j_call: TRBJ2-2
clone_size: -
v_call: TRBV7-9
cdr3_aa: CASRPLLAGESTGELFF
cdr3_nt: TGTGCCAGCAGACCATTACTAGCGGGAGAGAGCACCGGGGAGCTGTTTTTT

d_call: -
cdr3_length: 14
j_call: TRBJ2-3
clone_size: -
v_call: TRBV6-5
cdr3_aa: CASSLGESTDTQYF
cdr3_nt: TGTGCCAGCAGTTTGGGGGAGAGCACAGATACGCAGTATTTT

d_call: -
cdr3_length: 15
j_call: TRBJ2-3
clone_size: -
v_call: TRBV2
cdr3_aa: CASSEDGGGEDTQYF
cdr3_nt: TGTGCCAGCAGTGAGGACGGGGGAGGAGAGGATACGCAGTATTTT

d_call: -
cdr3_length: 12
j_call: TRBJ2-1
clone_size: few
v_call: TRBV7-8
cdr3_aa: CASSLAKNEQFF
cdr3_nt: TGTGCCAGCAGCTTAGCAAAGAATGAGCAGTTCTTC

d_call: TRBD2
cdr3_length: 16
j_call: TRBJ2-3
clone_size: -
v_call: TRBV13
cdr3_aa: CASSSPTSGEADTQYF
cdr3_nt: TGTGCCAGCAGCTCCCCGACTAGCGGGGAGGCAGATACGCAGTATTTT